This TCR beta chain was sequenced for a study of T cells in localized non-small cell lung cancer (dated by TCRdb to 2020 to 2021). Study-wide context: The study examined T cell repertoires in approximately 240 patients with early-stage NSCLC and compared tumors with uninvolved tumor-adjacent lungs. All 250 or so NSCLC patients in the cohort were treatment-naive and had localized lung tumors that were resected. NSCLC patients had a mean age of around 66 years, and 129 were male and about a hundred female.

Study-level results and caveats: Of the top 100 tumor clones, a median of around 57 were detected in paired uninvolved adjacent lung; under 35 were also among that lung's top 100. The highest T cell clonality was observed in uninvolved tumor-adjacent lung, where clonality exceeded that of tumor, suggesting that antigenic responses were more focused in uninvolved tumor-adjacent lung. Because multi-region sequencing of the tumors was not done, intratumor heterogeneity could not be ruled out. Higher T cell density in blood was associated with longer overall survival, whereas higher clonality in adjacent lung was associated with shorter survival. Since the design was exploratory, TCR variables were selected using unadjusted p-values with no false-discovery rate correction.

To note about this clone: It has no known antigen specificity. Within one base of it there is no much larger clone, and no base qualities were kept.

At diagnosis, tumor, uninvolved tumor-adjacent lung and peripheral blood were collected and then preserved as a mix of FFPE and fresh-frozen material. Blood samples were analyzed as peripheral blood mononuclear cells for TCR repertoire profiling. TCR beta CDR3 regions were sequenced from DNA using the immunoSEQ Assay. The paper's processing steps were these. T cell density was computed as TCR beta template counts normalized to usable DNA estimated by amplifying housekeeping genes. Richness was estimated using the preseqR package, with extrapolation to 400,000 templates for PBMC samples and to 120,000 templates for tissue samples. Clonality was calculated as one minus Pielou's evenness. Tissue-enriched TCRs were identified through differential abundance testing performed on productive amino-acid clonotypes, with a minimum total count of 5 and an alpha of 0.1. Repertoire overlap between compartments was quantified with the Jaccard Index and Morisita Overlap Index. GLIPH grouped TCR beta CDR3s together with public tetramer-defined viral CDR3s, and a viral motif had to include at least three viral sequences and show V-gene enrichment. TCRdb carries this immuneACCESS record with in-frame sequences only. Its versions omit some clonotypes, under half of them owing to an unresolved V gene in the studies checked, with the rest unexplained. V and J calls and clone size are those listed in that table; D and trimming were worked out from the DNA. In this sample the table shows about 54,000 clones, over 80% of which occur a single time. About 20% of the sample is in the top ten clones.

Germline trimming amounts to 5 bases on V and 4 bases on J, with 13 as the count of junction bases outside the gene matches. As encoded in the germline V gene, CDR1 is SGHVS while CDR2 is FQNEAQ. The CDR3 covers 16 residues, taking in both the cysteine and the phenylalanine. Of all the DNA, just the CDR3 is kept, 48 bases in frame from base 1. The V and J genes are TRBV7-8 and TRBJ1-2; 7 bases in between match TRBD1. This specimen was peripheral blood, taken before any cancer treatment. The source of this sequence is a female donor aged 60 or older with stage II squamous cell lung carcinoma. CDR3 loop: CASSRAVGQGGYGYTF. At the DNA level, the sequence is TGTGCCAGCAGCCGCGCGGTCGGGCAGGGGGGCTATGGCTACACCTTC.